This TCR beta chain was observed in a study of blood T cells in healthy people across ages. Primed by a sample-barcoded 5' primer and a J-beta primer mix, a second PCR proceeded for about 7 to 11 cycles. TCRdb reprocessed the 5' RACE reads via MiXCR and lists one record per CDR3 protein. The table lists about 800,000 distinct CDR3 sequences, roughly 60% of them singletons. Germline lookup yields CDR1 SGHTA and CDR2 FQGNSA. The V end was cut by 2 bases, the J end by 13 bases, with 14 bases between. The CDR3 is 12 residues long. Sequencing was carried out using blood. V and J are TRBV7-2 and TRBJ2-5; D not resolved. The TCR originated in a man aged 30 to 39 in good health. The CDR3 reads CASSLSSGSGYF. The CDR3 DNA follows: TGTGCCAGCAGCTTAAGTTCCGGGTCGGGGTACTTC.